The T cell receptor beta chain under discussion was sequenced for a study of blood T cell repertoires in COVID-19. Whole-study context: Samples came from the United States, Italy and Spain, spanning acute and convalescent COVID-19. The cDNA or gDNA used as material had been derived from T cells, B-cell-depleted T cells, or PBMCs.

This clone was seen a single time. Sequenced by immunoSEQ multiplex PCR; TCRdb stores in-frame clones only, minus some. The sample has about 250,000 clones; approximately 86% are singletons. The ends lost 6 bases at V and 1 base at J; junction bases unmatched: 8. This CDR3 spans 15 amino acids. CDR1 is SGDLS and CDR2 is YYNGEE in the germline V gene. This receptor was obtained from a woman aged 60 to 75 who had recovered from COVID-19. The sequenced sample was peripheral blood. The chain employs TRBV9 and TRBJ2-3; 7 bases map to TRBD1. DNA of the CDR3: TGTGCCAGCAAGTTCGGTACAGGGGGCACAGATACGCAGTATTTT. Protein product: CASKFGTGGTDTQYF. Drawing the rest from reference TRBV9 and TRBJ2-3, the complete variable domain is DSGVTQTPKHLITATGQRVTLRCSPRSGDLSVYWYQQSLDQGLQFLIQYYNGEERAKGNILERFSAQQFPDLHSELNLSSLELGDSALYFCASKFGTGGTDTQYFGPGTRLTVL.